This T cell receptor beta chain was found in a study of vaccination and CD4 T cells after COVID-19. For this clonotype: The antigen is unknown.

Treatment: roughly 10-day PBMC culture with coronavirus spike peptide pools or control peptides (ViraFEST assay). This CDR3 contains 15 residues. With 3 bases clipped from V and 1 base from J, the junction kept 3 bases outside the gene matches. Cultured CD4+ T cells had their DNA profiled by the Oncomine TCR Beta short-read assay. TCRdb re-analysed the PCR reads in MiXCR, keeping a single row per CDR3 protein. The table lists 3,500 to 4,500 distinct CDR3 sequences, 19% of them singletons, with more than 12% in the top ten. Sequenced: CD4+ T cells from blood, cultured in vitro. The rearrangement joins TRBV12-3 or TRBV12-4 to TRBJ2-3; 8 nucleotides line up with TRBD2. This sequence was found in a human donor who had recovered from COVID-19. The CDR3 loop reads CASSLSGGGTDTQYF. In DNA form, the CDR3 reads TGTGCCAGCAGTTTGTCCGGGGGGGGCACAGATACGCAGTATTTT.